This record looks at one T cell receptor beta chain sequence and its context. Germline V gene lookup returns CDR1 MNHEY and CDR2 SVGEGT. V was cut by 3 bases and J by 5 bases, with 12 bases left in between. The CDR3 sequence is 14 residues long. Documented time point: patch test 1, 2 weeks after DPC sensitization. Regarding treatment: therapeutic diphenylcyclopropenone sensitization with weekly scalp DPC. From whole blood left unfractionated, total RNA was extracted. The data were taken from a study of human T cells and chemical hapten exposure. One entry per CDR3 protein, called by TCRdb with MiXCR from the RACE reads. This table has about 340,000 distinct CDR3 sequences, approximately 6.3% appearing once.

Source: whole blood, taken in connection with sensitization to the hapten diphenylcyclopropenone (DPC). This sequence originates from a woman between 18 and 29 years old with alopecia areata. Some clones in this sample may be carry-over from other donors' samples. The chain recombines TRBV6-2 or TRBV6-3 with TRBJ2-3; D is possibly TRBD2 (5 bases). CDR3: CASSYQADQDTQYF. The CDR3 nucleotides are TGTGCCAGCAGTTATCAAGCGGACCAAGATACGCAGTATTTT.